This T cell receptor beta chain was observed in a study of blood T cell repertoires in COVID-19. Whole-study context: The study drew acute and convalescent COVID-19 samples from the United States, Italy and Spain.

This CDR3 has 15 residues. With 6 bases removed from V and 0 bases from J, the gap between germline ends came to 14 bases. Germline V gene lookup returns CDR1 SGHAT and CDR2 FQDESV (reference sequence). The study recruited people aged about 18 to 90 years across 20 to 30 US areas. Assay used: immunoSEQ multiplex PCR; TCRdb lists only in-frame clones, some missing. The sample gives 200,000 to 250,000 clones, about nine tenths of which show up once; around 2.6% is in the top ten. The sequenced sample was PBMCs or T cells enriched from blood (not recorded which). This receptor was identified in a woman in her thirties who had recovered from COVID-19. The rearrangement joins TRBV11-1 to TRBJ1-1, with D maybe TRBD1 (5 bases). CDR3 sequence (DNA): TGTGCCAGCAGACGAAACAGGATTATGAACACTGAAGCTTTCTTT. This sequence encodes CASRRNRIMNTEAFF.